This passage covers 25 T cell receptor beta chains from one sample sequenced in a study of radiotherapy plus CTLA-4 blockade in lung cancer. This table comes from immunoSEQ multiplex PCR, and its TCRdb copy is limited to in-frame clones, with some not included. Among some 70,000 clones listed, 79% were seen once. The sequencing used peripheral blood, collected from a patient treated with radiotherapy plus ipilimumab. These receptors were taken from a human donor with non-small cell lung cancer who had a complete response to radiotherapy plus ipilimumab.

The sample holds many counts of this clone. The rearrangement joins TRBV7-2 to TRBJ2-5; no definite D call. Trimming stripped 1 base from V and 2 bases from J, with 8 bases between. This CDR3 region has 14 residues. Germline values: CDR1 SGHTA, CDR2 FQGNSA. This CDR3 reads CASSLGNSQETQYF. The CDR3 DNA reads as TGTGCCAGCAGCTTAGGGAACAGTCAAGAGACCCAGTACTTC.

The V call is TRBV7-9, the J call TRBJ1-4, with unresolved D. The CDR3 extends over 15 amino acids. Deletions cut 6 bases from V and 4 bases from J, with 15 bases between. CDR1 and CDR2 (germline): SEHNR, FQNEAQ (reference sequence). The CDR3 nucleotides read TGTGCCAGCAGTACCCCCCCGGGGAGTAATGAAAAACTGTTTTTT. This sequence encodes CASSTPPGSNEKLFF.

The rearrangement joins TRBV5-1 to TRBJ1-1; the D gene is possibly TRBD1 (6 bases). Trimming cost V 4 bases and J 4 bases, with 14 bases left between them. From germline, CDR1 is SGHRS and CDR2 YFSETQ. The CDR3 totals 14 residues. The CDR3 region has the DNA TGCGCCAGCAGCCCCTTGGGGGCAAGCACTGAAGCTTTCTTT. Its protein is CASSPLGASTEAFF.

V gene TRBV11-2 combines with J gene TRBJ1-2; 7 nucleotides line up with TRBD1. CDR1 is SGHAT and CDR2 is FQNNGV in the germline V gene. This CDR3 spans 13 amino acids. With V trimmed by 5 bases and J by 3 bases, 3 bases remained unmatched. CDR3 nucleotide sequence: TGTGCCAGCAGCCAGGGGGGGTACTATGGCTACACCTTC. Its translation is CASSQGGYYGYTF.

The chain combines TRBV27 with TRBJ1-2, with a possible D match to TRBD1 (6 bases). The germline V and J ends were trimmed by 6 bases and 3 bases, with 17 bases remaining between them. The CDR3 is 15 residues long. Germline V gene data show CDR1 as MNHEY and CDR2 as SMNVEV (reference sequence). The CDR3 reads CASSRQWGADYGYTF. In DNA form, the CDR3 reads TGTGCCAGCAGCCGCCAATGGGGGGCCGACTATGGCTACACCTTC.

The CDR3 DNA reads TGTGCCAGCAGCCCACGGGACAGGGCCCTTACTGGAAACACCATATATTTT. Protein product: CASSPRDRALTGNTIYF. The rearrangement links TRBV7-8 to TRBJ1-3; 9 bases map to TRBD1. This CDR3 has 17 amino acids. The junction had 10 bases not matched to a gene; V was cut back by 5 bases and J by 2 bases. Germline V gene lookup returns CDR1 SGHVS and CDR2 FQNEAQ.

The rearrangement links TRBV18 to TRBJ2-5; D is perhaps TRBD2 (6 bases). V lost 2 bases, J lost 2 bases, and 9 bases lay in between. The V gene's germline CDR1 is KGHSH and CDR2 LQKENI. The CDR3 covers 14 residues. CDR3 in amino acids: CASSPSGGQETQYF. The CDR3 nucleotides are TGTGCCAGCTCACCATCCGGGGGTCAAGAGACCCAGTACTTC.

V and J are TRBV29-1 and TRBJ2-5, with D maybe TRBD2 (5 bases). Trimming took 5 bases from V and 10 from J, leaving 17 bases between them. This CDR3 contains 12 residues. CDR1 is SQVTM and CDR2 is ANQGSEA in the germline V gene. This chain's CDR3 is CSVSPSPRIQYF. In DNA form, the CDR3 reads TGCAGCGTTTCGCCTAGCCCACGTATCCAGTACTTC.

The chain carries TRBV19 and TRBJ2-5; TRBD1 matches 9 bases. This CDR3 is 16 amino acids long. CDR1 and CDR2 (germline): LNHDA, SQIVND (reference sequence). V lost 5 bases and J lost 4; bases outside the gene matches: 11. The CDR3 nucleotides read TGTGCCAGTAGTGGAGCCGGGACAGGGTATGGAGAGACCCAGTACTTC. This sequence encodes CASSGAGTGYGETQYF.

V usage is TRBV4-3 and J usage is TRBJ1-2, with D maybe TRBD1 (5 bases). The germline V gene has CDR1 LGHNA and CDR2 YSLEER. Deletions cut 0 bases from V and 4 bases from J, with 12 bases between. This CDR3 has 15 residues. The CDR3 protein is CASSQDGPGPYGYTF. CDR3 DNA sequence: TGCGCCAGCAGCCAAGACGGGCCAGGGCCCTATGGCTACACCTTC.

The chain uses TRBV13 and TRBJ2-1, with D unresolved. The V and J ends lost 5 bases and 6 bases respectively, with 20 bases between them. CDR3 size: 16 residues. Germline V CDR1 and CDR2: PRHDT, FYEKMQ (reference sequence). The CDR3 bases are TGTGCCAGCAGCAAACAAGCCCCCTTCGGACCCAATGAGCAGTTCTTC. Protein product: CASSKQAPFGPNEQFF.

V and J are TRBV11-2 and TRBJ2-7, with 9 bases that match TRBD1. The germline gives CDR1 SGHAT, CDR2 FQNNGV. V lost 2 bases, J lost 5 bases, and 10 bases stayed unmatched. This CDR3 region has 16 residues. CDR3 sequence: CASSLLSTGQGNEQYF. Written as DNA, the CDR3 is TGTGCCAGCAGCTTATTGTCCACCGGACAGGGGAACGAGCAGTACTTC.

The rearrangement joins TRBV5-5 to TRBJ2-7; perhaps TRBD2 as D (5 bases). Germline V gives CDR1 SGHKS, CDR2 YYEKEE (reference sequence). CDR3 length equals 15 residues. V dropped 3 bases and J dropped 0 bases, with 13 bases sitting between them. CDR3 sequence (DNA): TGTGCCAGCAGCTACCAAGCGGCATCCTCCTACGAGCAGTACGTC. This encodes CASSYQAASSYEQYV.

This clone was detected only a few times. V gene TRBV7-9 combines with J gene TRBJ2-7, with unresolved D. The CDR3 is 11 amino acids. The germline V and J ends were trimmed by 5 bases and 4 bases, with 6 bases remaining between them. Germline CDR1 reads SEHNR; CDR2 reads FQNEAQ (reference sequence). CDR3 protein: CASSLTYEQYF. In DNA, the CDR3 is TGTGCCAGCAGCCTTACATACGAGCAGTACTTC.

V gene TRBV5-1 combines with J gene TRBJ2-3, with a tentative D call TRBD1 (6 bases). The CDR3 is made up of 15 amino acids. V lost 2 bases, J lost 3 bases, and 13 bases lay in between. The germline V gene has CDR1 SGHRS and CDR2 YFSETQ. CDR3 loop: CASSFTGWKTDTQYF. The CDR3, as DNA: TGCGCCAGCAGCTTTACAGGGTGGAAGACAGATACGCAGTATTTT.

The chain links TRBV5-1 to TRBJ2-5; possible D gene TRBD2, 6 bases. V lost 6 bases, J lost 2 bases, and 11 bases lay in between. The CDR3 has 13 residues. Per the germline V gene, CDR1 is SGHRS and CDR2 is YFSETQ. This CDR3 reads CASNREPQETQYF. In DNA form, the CDR3 reads TGCGCCAGCAACCGGGAGCCTCAAGAGACCCAGTACTTC.

The V call is TRBV18, the J call TRBJ2-3; no definite D call. Germline loops: CDR1 KGHSH, CDR2 LQKENI. The CDR3 is made up of 15 amino acids. V was trimmed by 1 base and J by 0 bases, leaving 8 bases between them. CDR3 amino acids: CASSPRLTSTDTQYF. CDR3 DNA: TGTGCCAGCTCACCACGCTTGACCAGCACAGATACGCAGTATTTT.

The chain links TRBV9 to TRBJ2-5; D tentatively fits TRBD1 or TRBD2 (5 bases each). CDR3 length: 15 residues. V dropped 4 bases and J dropped 2 bases, with 15 bases sitting between them. Per germline, CDR1 SGDLS and CDR2 YYNGEE. Here the CDR3 DNA reads TGTGCCAGCAGCCTCCGGGACGCCCATCAAGAGACCCAGTACTTC. It specifies CASSLRDAHQETQYF.

The genes are TRBV6-1 and TRBJ1-5, with D unclear. Germline V gives CDR1 MNHNS, CDR2 SASEGT. CDR3 size: 14 residues. Trimming stripped 4 bases from V and 0 bases from J, with 7 bases between. CDR3: CASSGQISNQPQHF. Here the CDR3 DNA reads TGTGCCAGCAGTGGACAAATTAGCAATCAGCCCCAGCATTTT.

As to this clone: This sample also contains other DNA sequences that code for the same CDR3. The J gene is TRBJ2-3, the V gene TRBV4-3, with 12 positions matching TRBD2. Per germline, CDR1 LGHNA and CDR2 YSLEER. The CDR3 has 16 residues. V was clipped by 0 bases and J by 3 bases; unmatched bases: 1. The CDR3 nucleotides read TGCGCCAGCAGCCAAGAACTAGCGGGGGGAACAGATACGCAGTATTTT. This codes for CASSQELAGGTDTQYF.

The rearrangement joins TRBV6-5 to TRBJ1-2, with D possibly TRBD1 on 5 matching bases. This CDR3 has 13 residues. The V end lost 6 bases, the J end lost 5 bases, and 13 bases lay between the germline ends. Germline V gene lookup returns CDR1 MNHEY and CDR2 SVGAGI. Here the CDR3 reads CASSSGFGYGYTF. The CDR3 bases are TGTGCCAGCAGCTCAGGGTTTGGGTATGGCTACACCTTC.

This chain uses TRBV6-5 with TRBJ1-1; 8 bases are a match to TRBD1. This CDR3 comprises 15 residues. J gave up 3 bases and V 4 bases, and 7 bases lay outside the gene matches. CDR1 is MNHEY, CDR2 SVGAGI, per germline. CDR3 region: CASSFGQGGYTEAFF. The CDR3 DNA sequence: TGTGCCAGCAGTTTCGGACAGGGTGGGTACACTGAAGCTTTCTTT.

This chain connects TRBV25-1 to TRBJ2-6, with 12 positions matching TRBD2. CDR3 length equals 16 residues. Looked up from germline, CDR1 is MGHDK and CDR2 is SYGVNS. Losses at the gene ends were 8 bases for V and 0 bases for J; bases not matched to a gene: 2. The chain's CDR3 is CASSSGGASGANVLTF. DNA for the CDR3: TGTGCCAGCTCTAGCGGGGGGGCCTCTGGGGCCAACGTCCTGACTTTC.

The chain couples TRBV5-1 to TRBJ2-5; 8 bases are a match to TRBD1. The CDR3 length is 14 residues. CDR1 SGHRS and CDR2 YFSETQ come from the germline V gene. V shed 0 bases and J 7 bases; nucleotides not matched to a gene: 5. CDR3 DNA sequence: TGCGCCAGCAGCTTGGTAGGACAGGGTTCGACCCAGTACTTC. It translates to CASSLVGQGSTQYF.

This chain joins TRBV15 and TRBJ2-3; D gene uncertain. The V gene lost 0 bases and the J gene lost 6 bases, with 7 bases spanning the gap. Germline assignment: CDR1 LNHNV and CDR2 YYDKDF (reference sequence). This CDR3 is built from 13 residues. The CDR3 DNA sequence: TGTGCCACCAGCAGAGATAAGATGGATACGCAGTATTTT. Translating it yields CATSRDKMDTQYF.